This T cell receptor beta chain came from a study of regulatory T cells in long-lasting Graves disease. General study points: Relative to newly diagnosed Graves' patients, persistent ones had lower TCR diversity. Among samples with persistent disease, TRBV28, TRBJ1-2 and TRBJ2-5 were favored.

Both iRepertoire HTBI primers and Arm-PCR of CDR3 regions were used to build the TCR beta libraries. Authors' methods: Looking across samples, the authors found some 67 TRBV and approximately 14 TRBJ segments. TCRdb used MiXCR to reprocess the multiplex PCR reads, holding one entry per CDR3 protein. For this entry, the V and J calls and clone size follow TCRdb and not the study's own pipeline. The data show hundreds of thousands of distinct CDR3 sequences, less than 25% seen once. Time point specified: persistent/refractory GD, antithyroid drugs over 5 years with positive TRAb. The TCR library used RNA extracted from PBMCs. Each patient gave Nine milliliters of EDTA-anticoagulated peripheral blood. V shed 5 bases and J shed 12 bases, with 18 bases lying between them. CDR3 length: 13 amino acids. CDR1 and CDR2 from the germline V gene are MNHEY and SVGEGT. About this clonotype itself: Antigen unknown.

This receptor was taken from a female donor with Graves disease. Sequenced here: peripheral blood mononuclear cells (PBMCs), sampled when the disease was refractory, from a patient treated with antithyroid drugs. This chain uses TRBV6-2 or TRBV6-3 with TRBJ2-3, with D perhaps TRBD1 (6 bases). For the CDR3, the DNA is TGTGCCAGCAGTGGCCGGACAGAGGGCTATCAGTATTTT. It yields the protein CASSGRTEGYQYF.